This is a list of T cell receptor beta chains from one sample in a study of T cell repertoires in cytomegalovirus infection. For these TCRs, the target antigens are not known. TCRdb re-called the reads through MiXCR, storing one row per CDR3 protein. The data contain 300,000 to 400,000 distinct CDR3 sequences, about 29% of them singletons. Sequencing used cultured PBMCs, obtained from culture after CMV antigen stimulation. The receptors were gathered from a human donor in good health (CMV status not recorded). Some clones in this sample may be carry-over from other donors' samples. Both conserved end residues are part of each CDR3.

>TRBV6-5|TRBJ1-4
CASSYSSVRAEKLFF
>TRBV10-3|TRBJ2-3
CAIMRDRGLADTQYF
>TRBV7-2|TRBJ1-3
CASSSTGNTIYF
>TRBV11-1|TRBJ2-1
CASSPTTSGGANEQFF
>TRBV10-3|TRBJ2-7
CAISATSGHSYEQYF
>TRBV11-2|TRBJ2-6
CASTLNGMFSGANVLTF
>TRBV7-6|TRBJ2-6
CASSLEGDGGANVLTF
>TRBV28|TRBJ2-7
CASSSLWEQYF
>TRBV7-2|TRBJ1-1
CASTWAPVVNTEAFF
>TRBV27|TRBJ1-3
CASSSTGGRNTIYF
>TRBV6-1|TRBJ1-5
CASRGQDNSNQPQHF
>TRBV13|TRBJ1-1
CASQRLADTEAFF
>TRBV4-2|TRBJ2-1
CASSQERLANNEQFF
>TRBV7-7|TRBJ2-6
CASSLTSGANVLTF
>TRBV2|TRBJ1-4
CASREGEKLFF
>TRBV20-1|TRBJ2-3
CSARDLRQTSTDTQYF
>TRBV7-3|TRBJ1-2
CASSYGQDELTF
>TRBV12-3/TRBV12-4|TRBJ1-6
CASSSVSNSPLHF
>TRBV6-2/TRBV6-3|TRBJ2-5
CASSYRSGRYQETQYF
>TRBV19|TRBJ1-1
CASSITGNTEAFF
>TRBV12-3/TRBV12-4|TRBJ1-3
CASSLSSQDLWGNTIYF
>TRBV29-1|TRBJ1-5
CSVGQGRQPQHF
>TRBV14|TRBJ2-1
CASSQGASGRVRADEQFF
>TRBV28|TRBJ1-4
CASTPSAPEMPNEKLFF
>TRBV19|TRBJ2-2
CATRTGFSTGELFF
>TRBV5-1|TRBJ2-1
CASRPDRRNEQFF
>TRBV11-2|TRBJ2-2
CASSGGGGTGELFF
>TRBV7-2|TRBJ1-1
CASSSNDRGRDTEAFF
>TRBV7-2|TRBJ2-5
CASSSGTGGETQYF
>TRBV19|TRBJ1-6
CASIQDRGRGSPLHF
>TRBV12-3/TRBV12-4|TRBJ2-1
CASSLAGLAGNEQFF
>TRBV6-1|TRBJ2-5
CASSLVQGFQETQYF
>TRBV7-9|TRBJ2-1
CASSSGLALSSYNEQFF
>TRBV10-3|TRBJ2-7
CAARGGDYEQYF
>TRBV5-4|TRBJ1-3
CASSLRDSGNTIYF
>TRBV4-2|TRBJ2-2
CASSQETVSGRLSTGELFF
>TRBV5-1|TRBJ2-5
CASSPGTGGAGETQYF
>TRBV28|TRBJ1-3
CASSRGHSGNTIYF
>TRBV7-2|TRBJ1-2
CASILDRGDGYTF
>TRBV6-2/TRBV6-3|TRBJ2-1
CASSRDREQFF
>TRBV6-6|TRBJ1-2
CASSQGAGYGYTF
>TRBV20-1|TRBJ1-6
CSARGDLNSPLHF
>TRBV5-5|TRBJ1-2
CASSPGGLRYGYTF
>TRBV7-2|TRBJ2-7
CASSPPSLPYEQYF
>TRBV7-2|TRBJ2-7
CASSRTGAGGYEQYF
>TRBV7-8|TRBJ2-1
CASSSKPTSGGWNEQFF
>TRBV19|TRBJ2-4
CASSIDLRGIQYF